This T cell receptor (beta chain) is drawn from a study of cytomegalovirus exposure and HLA in healthy donors (dated by TCRdb to the late 2010s). For context, the study as a whole: In an earlier analysis of about 560 of the donors, under 300 Gb of sequence data and 117 million unique TCR beta sequences from about 179 million T cells were reported. An early release that covered roughly 600 HLA-typed donors contained approximately 300 gigabases of sequencing data and some 87 million unique TCR sequences. Of the 300 to 500 genotyped donors, 65% to 90% were placed in the genetic ancestry cluster associated with self-reported Caucasian donors. The study was designed to test whether signatures of past pathogen exposure could be identified by cataloging public T cell receptors. The study used immunosequencing to profile the T cell repertoires of hundreds of subjects and linked those repertoires to cytomegalovirus serostatus. Along with the approximately 700-subject first cohort, a separate validation cohort of 120 different subjects was used. High-throughput TCR immunosequencing, statistical association of individual TCRs with disease status, and machine learning were combined to predict cytomegalovirus infection status. In a later analysis, previously published TCR beta repertoires from hundreds of donors were re-analyzed and high-resolution HLA genotyping was added so that TCR occurrence patterns could be studied. Rather than using new phenotypic data, the later analysis identified candidate immune exposures from TCR beta sequences and from how often those sequences occurred across donors. In an earlier analysis of roughly 600 of the donors, high-throughput TCR beta sequencing was used to judge whether each TCR beta V gene segment behaved as functional or pseudogenic. Alongside the repertoire data, information on donor age, sex, ethnicity and CMV serostatus was compiled. A later genetic analysis used genome-wide SNP genotypes for about 65% of the 666 donors, treating that subset as a discovery cohort. Every repertoire in the discovery cohort had been generated on one and the same sequencing platform. HLA typing included class I and class II loci at four-digit resolution. Typing coverage differed by locus: A, B, C, DRB1 and DQB1 were typed in roughly 620-630 donors, DQA1 in about 550, DPA1 in around 580, and DPB1 in roughly 470. About five DR-DQ haplotypes were treated as single units for association and clustering because of strong linkage in the cohort. Among about 360 genotyped donors of the cohort, an average of around 240,000 unique TCR beta nucleotide sequences were sequenced per donor, around a sixth of them non-productive.

A word on this clone: Its binding antigen is unknown.

What the work shows at the level of the full study, not this receptor alone: In both the original and validation cohorts, the classifier was reported to diagnose cytomegalovirus status with high specificity and sensitivity. In a later analysis, several top co-occurrence clusters were reported to appear linked to parvovirus B19, influenza, CMV and Epstein-Barr virus. Immune exposure information for the cohort was limited to CMV serostatus. Linkage disequilibrium might explain the correlated functional status among segregating V segments, but an unknown experimental factor could not be excluded. The presence/absence analyses assumed that sequencing depth was roughly uniform across donors, and that assumption may not be true. Assigning TCR associations to individual alleles was difficult when HLA alleles, especially DR and DQ, strongly co-occurred. Compared with the roughly 700-donor mean, donors in an Asian-associated ancestry cluster had fewer N-insertions in productive TCRs, according to a later genetic analysis. A cluster of highly shared sequence variants was judged likely to be a technical artifact of the sequencing pipeline. Across donors, most TCR sequences were observed very rarely, whereas some public TCRs were present in many individuals. It was suggested by the authors that the approach could potentially be generalized to other disease states and immunological phenotypes. According to a later analysis, TCR association rates differed among HLA loci, with DRB1 alleles showing the most associated TCRs and HLA-C alleles showing the fewest. Most CMV-associated TCR beta chains appeared to be HLA-restricted in a later analysis, and the HLA associations seemed to be driven largely by CMV exposure. In a later genetic analysis, a missense DCLRE1C variant was associated with V-gene and J-gene trimming of TCR beta chains, and the association was replicated in an independent cohort. Only TCR beta chains were sequenced in this cohort, and the absence of alpha or paired-chain data limited detectable features. Over 15 rarely observed V segments, including chromosome 9 orphons, were excluded from the earlier analysis of approximately 500 of the donors because counts were too low. In a later analysis, around 17,000 TCR beta sequences were associated with specific HLA alleles at a false discovery rate of 0.05. In an earlier analysis of under 600 of the donors, most TCR beta V segments were observed in productive rearrangements about 90% or about 30% of the time, broadly matching IMGT annotations. A few of the identified cytomegalovirus-associated TCR beta chains were confirmed in vitro to be specific for cytomegalovirus antigens. A further reported finding was that TCR beta sequences accurately predicted the HLA-A and HLA-B alleles for most subjects in the first cohort. Some IMGT-functional V segments, including TRBV6-2 and TRBV6-3, could not be distinguished by the 87-base-pair reads and were therefore excluded. Because some donors lacked HLA typing at each locus, the association tests relied only on the typed subset. A later analysis found that HLA-associated TCR beta chains were more clonally expanded and had lower generation probabilities than equally common non-associated chains. A total of fewer than 200 TCR beta chains were listed by the study as associated with cytomegalovirus.

The cohort was made up of approximately 700 healthy bone marrow donors. Cohort members were all nominally healthy when sampled, although unrecorded immune exposures were likely present. The donor was CMV seronegative and was included in the group of about 350 seronegative cohort members. Every donor gave a peripheral blood sample, and the peripheral blood mononuclear cells from that sample were used for TCR beta sequencing. Genomic DNA extraction from the blood cell samples was performed with the Qiagen DNeasy Blood Extraction Kit. The library was obtained by the immunoSEQ multiplex PCR assay. For the multiplex PCR, a mixture combining 60 forward primers for TCR Vbeta segments and 13 reverse primers for TCR Jbeta segments was used. The CDR3 region of rearranged TCR beta genes was amplified from genomic DNA by a multiplex PCR assay. On the Illumina HiSeq System, the amplified TCR beta libraries were sequenced as 87-base-pair reads. Regarding the original processing steps: A later analysis counted tens of millions of unique TCR beta chains across the 550 to 700 repertoires, and roughly 9.9 million of these chains were shared by at least two donors. To remove PCR and sequencing errors, raw reads were error-corrected and collapsed into unique sequences using a nearest-neighbor algorithm that merged closely related sequences. To assign V, D and J gene segments, CDR3 sequences were aligned to IMGT reference sequences. For a sequence to be retained, at least a six-nucleotide match to both a V gene segment and a J gene segment was required. Rearrangements were classified as productive when the CDR3 lacked stop codons and remained in frame with V and J, and all other rearrangements were classified as non-productive. CDR3 was defined by IMGT convention, running from the second conserved V-encoded cysteine to the conserved J-encoded phenylalanine. In an earlier analysis of 500 to 650 of the donors, sequences lacking an unambiguous match to a single V gene segment were excluded. An earlier analysis of several hundred of the donors classified V segments as functional when productive rearrangements were above 56.7% and as segregating when the standard deviation between donors was above 5%. To diagnose cytomegalovirus status from the catalog of TCR beta chain sequences, a statistical classification framework was built. A later analysis assigned V and J genes by comparing TCR nucleotide sequences with IMGT/GENE-DB human TR gene sequences. The TCRdist pipeline was used in a later analysis to assign CDR3 sequences and most-parsimonious VDJ recombination scenarios. In a later analysis, every TCR beta chain was defined by the combination of its CDR3 amino acid sequence and its V-gene family, and reads without a unique V-gene family were dropped. A later analysis removed 450 to 600 highly shared, low-generation-probability nucleotide sequences to deal with suspected cross-contamination and a sequencing artifact. A later analysis calculated a clonal expansion index for each public chain from normalized within-repertoire ranks of inferred template counts. In a later analysis, generation probabilities were computed using a VDJ recombination model fitted to out-of-frame rearrangements, and the results were checked against IGoR. Hypergeometric tests were used in a later analysis to score TCR-TCR, TCR-HLA and TCR-CMV co-occurrence, with a repertoire-size bias correction applied to the TCR pairs. False discovery rates were estimated in a later analysis by permuting HLA or CMV assignments 20 times. In a later analysis, co-occurring TCRs were grouped using DBSCAN, and TCRdist sequence similarity was added for clustering within HLA-allele-positive subsets. Repertoires with fewer than 30,000 or more than 120,000 public chains, plus five repertoires with anomalous nucleotide sharing, were excluded from co-occurrence clustering. In its TCRdb copy, this immuneACCESS table keeps in-frame sequences only and misses some clones. Where compared with another copy, unresolved V genes explain less than half of these, and the others have no known cause. That table furnishes V, J and clone size, whereas the DNA furnished D and trimming. The sample's table covers some 130,000 clones. The ten largest clones take up more than 1.5% of the sample.

The germline V gene supplies CDR1 SGHTA and CDR2 FQGTGA. V drops 6 bases and J drops 7 bases, leaving 14 bases in between. The CDR3 holds 13 amino acids from the cysteine to the phenylalanine. Solely the CDR3 DNA is kept, with 39 bases framed from the first base. This chain joins TRBV7-3 to TRBJ2-3; the D segment could be TRBD2, given 5 matching bases. Sequencing used PBMCs. The TCR was taken from a young man in good health and CMV-seronegative. Here is the DNA: TGTGCCAGCAGTCACTCACGAGGGAATACGCAGTATTTT. This is translated as CASSHSRGNTQYF.